The following is a T cell receptor (beta chain) sequence with its context. The CDR3 has 17 residues. J was trimmed by 0 bases and V by 4 bases; bases with no gene match: 8. Germline V lookup: CDR1 SGHRS, CDR2 YFSETQ. The source of the sample is a study of control samples from healthy donors and cancer patients. Only in-frame clones appear in the TCRdb table, and some are missing; sequencing was by immunoSEQ multiplex PCR. This sample has about 51,000 clones, with approximately 80% found just once. Material for sequencing was blood. This sequence joins TRBV5-1 and TRBJ2-7; 12 bases fit TRBD2. The sequence derives from a man between 65 and 85 years old in good health. The CDR3 nucleotides read TGCGCCAGCAGCCCCGGGACTAGCGGGTGGAGCTCCTACGAGCAGTACTTC. Translating it yields CASSPGTSGWSSYEQYF.